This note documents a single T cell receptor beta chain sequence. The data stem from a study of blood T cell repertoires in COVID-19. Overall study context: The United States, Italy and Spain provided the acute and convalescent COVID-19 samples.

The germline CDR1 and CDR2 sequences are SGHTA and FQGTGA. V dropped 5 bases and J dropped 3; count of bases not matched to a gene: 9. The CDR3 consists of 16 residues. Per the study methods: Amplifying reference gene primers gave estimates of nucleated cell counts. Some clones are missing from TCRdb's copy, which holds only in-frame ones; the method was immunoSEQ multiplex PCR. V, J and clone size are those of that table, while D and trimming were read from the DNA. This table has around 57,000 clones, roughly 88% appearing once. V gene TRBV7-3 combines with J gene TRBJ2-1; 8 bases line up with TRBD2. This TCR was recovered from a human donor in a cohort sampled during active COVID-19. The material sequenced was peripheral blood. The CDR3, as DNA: TGTGCCAGCAGCCCGCAAACGGGACTAGGCTACAATGAGCAGTTCTTC. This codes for CASSPQTGLGYNEQFF.